This TCR beta chain comes out of a study of T cell repertoires in cytomegalovirus infection. Study-level information: From public TCR beta signatures came an indication of both CMV infection and matching HLA type. Study outcomes and limitations: The study found HLA-C-restricted CMV-specific TCR beta clonotypes dominating the ex vivo response. Accumulated public TCR beta family frequency recognized individuals carrying CMV together with the relevant HLA.

J gave up 0 bases and V 5 bases, and 8 bases lay outside the gene matches. The germline V gene has CDR1 SQVTM and CDR2 ANQGSEA. The CDR3 is 15 amino acids. From the reads, TCRdb called clonotypes with MiXCR, one entry per CDR3 protein. The sample has approximately 400,000 distinct CDR3 sequences; approximately 30% are singletons. About this clonotype itself: Its antigen remains unknown.

Sample: PBMCs. The chain uses TRBV29-1 and TRBJ1-1, with 8 bases fitting TRBD1. The TCR sequence derives from a human donor in good health (CMV status not recorded). Some clones in this sample may be carry-over from other donors' samples. The CDR3 region is CSVSGQGFMNTEAFF. In DNA, the CDR3 is TGCAGCGTTTCCGGACAGGGATTCATGAACACTGAAGCTTTCTTT.